The sequence of this T cell receptor (beta chain) was determined in a study of shared clonotypes between healthy human individuals. V trimming: 6 bases; J trimming: 4 bases; junction bases outside the gene matches: 3. Germline V gene data show CDR1 as ENHRY and CDR2 as SYGVKD. The CDR3 has 14 amino acids. Measured with immunoSEQ multiplex PCR; TCRdb has only the in-frame clones, and not every one. The sample carries about 1 million clones, around 74% recorded once. The sequenced material came from memory CD4+ T cells sorted from blood. The subset here: CD45RA-negative fraction. The sequence was obtained from a man between 18 and 35 years old in good health. The gene calls are TRBV10-3 and TRBJ2-1, with 10 nucleotides matching TRBD2. The CDR3 loop is CAISRTSGYNEQFF. Written as DNA, the CDR3 is TGTGCCATCAGCAGGACTAGCGGTTACAATGAGCAGTTCTTC.